The 20 T cell receptor beta chains below all came from one sample that was sequenced in a study of early T cells in non-severe SARS-CoV-2 infection. TCRdb called the 5' RACE reads again in MiXCR, with one record for every CDR3 protein. This sample has 64,000 or so distinct CDR3 sequences, with about an eighth found just once. Sequencing was carried out using whole blood. The receptors stem from an adult who was a healthcare worker with PCR-confirmed SARS-CoV-2 infection or an uninfected control (not recorded which).

The chain combines TRBV7-2 with TRBJ2-3; D might be TRBD2 (5 bases). CDR1 is SGHTA and CDR2 is FQGNSA in the germline V gene. Trimming removed 6 bases from V and 3 bases from J, with 16 bases in between. CDR3 size: 15 residues. The DNA for the CDR3 is TGTGCCAGCAGACCCTTCTCCTCGGGAACAGATACGCAGTATTTT. Translation gives CASRPFSSGTDTQYF.

This clonotype has a count of ten or more. V and J are TRBV9 and TRBJ1-5; no clear D gene. This CDR3 contains 15 residues. CDR1 and CDR2 (germline): SGDLS, YYNGEE. V gave up 0 bases and J gave up 0 bases, with 7 bases separating them. The CDR3 loop is CASSVGGNSNQPQHF. The CDR3 DNA reads as TGTGCCAGCAGCGTAGGTGGAAATAGCAATCAGCCCCAGCATTTT.

This chain links TRBV29-1 with TRBJ2-4, with D possibly TRBD1 on 5 matching bases. V was clipped by 0 bases and J by 10 bases, with 16 bases between them. CDR3 length equals 14 residues. CDR1 SQVTM and CDR2 ANQGSEA come from the germline V gene. CDR3: CSVEDPLATGIQYF. As DNA, the CDR3 is TGCAGCGTTGAAGATCCCTTGGCTACAGGTATTCAGTACTTC.

In nucleotides, the CDR3 is TGTGCCATCAGTGATCTAGCGGGGGGTTACAATGAGCAGTTCTTC. Amino acid sequence: CAISDLAGGYNEQFF. J is TRBJ2-1 and V is TRBV10-3, with 11 positions matching TRBD2. After removal of 3 bases from V and 4 bases from J, the junction contained 2 bases not matched to a gene. The CDR3 contains 15 residues. Germline V gives CDR1 ENHRY, CDR2 SYGVKD.

The rearrangement uses TRBV5-6 and TRBJ1-3, with D possibly matching TRBD1 (5 bases). The CDR3 is 15 amino acids. Germline V gene lookup returns CDR1 SGHDT and CDR2 YYEEEE. Trimming took 4 bases from V and 6 from J, leaving 17 bases between them. The CDR3 sequence is CASSPEGTAENTIYF. CDR3 nucleotides: TGTGCCAGCAGCCCTGAAGGGACCGCGGAAAACACCATATATTTT.

V and J are TRBV30 and TRBJ2-7; no clear D. CDR1 GTSNPN and CDR2 SVGIG come from the germline V gene (reference sequence). The CDR3 sequence is 11 residues long. Deletions cut 1 base from V and 3 bases from J, with 4 bases between. CDR3 nucleotide sequence: TGTGCCTGGAGTGAGATCTACGAGCAGTACTTC. Translating it yields CAWSEIYEQYF.

V usage is TRBV19 and J usage is TRBJ1-5; TRBD1 is a possible D gene (6 bases). V was cut by 4 bases and J by 1 base, with 11 bases left in between. In germline, CDR1 is LNHDA, CDR2 SQIVND (reference sequence). This CDR3 contains 15 residues. In DNA, the CDR3 is TGTGCCAGTAGTAGGGGGGGGCAAAGCAATCAGCCCCAGCATTTT. Translated: CASSRGGQSNQPQHF. Using reference TRBV19 and TRBJ1-5 for the parts outside the CDR3, the full variable domain is DGGITQSPKYLFRKEGQNVTLSCEQNLNHDAMYWYRQDPGQGLRLIYYSQIVNDFQKGDIAEGYSVSREKKESFPLTVTSAQKNPTAFYLCASSRGGQSNQPQHFGDGTRLSIL.

CDR3 coding DNA: TGTGCCAGCAGCCCCTGGACAGGGAACACCGGGGAGCTGTTTTTT. It translates to CASSPWTGNTGELFF. This rearrangement joins TRBV7-6 to TRBJ2-2; 7 nucleotides line up with TRBD1. The CDR3 runs 15 residues. Germline V CDR1 and CDR2: SGHVS, FNYEAQ. V dropped 5 bases and J dropped 1; count of bases not matched to a gene: 4.

This clonotype was detected ten times or more. The chain is built from TRBV4-3 and TRBJ1-2, with D possibly TRBD1 on 5 matching bases. CDR3 length: 14 residues. Per germline, CDR1 LGHNA and CDR2 YSLEER. Deletions cut 0 bases from V and 4 bases from J, with 9 bases between. Here the CDR3 DNA reads TGCGCCAGCAGCCAAGACGGGACGAGCTATGGCTACACCTTC. Protein sequence: CASSQDGTSYGYTF.

In its sample, this clonotype was seen a few times. An end of the junction does not agree with germline; a read error may underlie this. The chain uses TRBV6-2 or TRBV6-3 and TRBJ2-7; D might be TRBD1 or TRBD2, each matching 5 bases. The CDR3 covers 12 residues. Germline V gives CDR1 MNHEY, CDR2 SVGEGT. The CDR3 protein is CASSYGGYERYF. The CDR3 DNA follows: TGTGCCAGCAGTTATGGGGGTTACGAGCGGTACTTC.

The chain links TRBV9 to TRBJ1-1; 7 nucleotides match TRBD1. This CDR3 has 15 residues. CDR1 SGDLS and CDR2 YYNGEE come from the germline V gene. Trimming at V came to 4 bases and at J to 5 bases, leaving 11 bases not matched to a gene. CDR3 amino acids: CASSQQGLPRTEAFF. DNA of the CDR3: TGTGCCAGCAGCCAACAGGGGCTCCCGAGAACTGAAGCTTTCTTT.

This sequence joins TRBV29-1 and TRBJ1-6; D remains unclear. The germline CDR1 and CDR2 sequences are SQVTM and ANQGSEA. CDR3 size: 13 residues. Trimming removed 4 bases from V and 7 bases from J, with 11 bases in between. CDR3 residues: CSVAETGNSPLHF. The CDR3, as DNA: TGCAGCGTTGCCGAAACCGGGAATTCACCCCTCCACTTT.

This clonotype was seen only a few times. V is TRBV7-2 and J is TRBJ1-2; the match to TRBD1 covers 9 bases. CDR1 and CDR2 (germline): SGHTA, FQGNSA. V trimming: 8 bases; J trimming: 8 bases; junction bases outside the gene matches: 9. The CDR3 has 13 residues. The CDR3 is CASSMDRGGGYTF. The CDR3 bases are TGTGCCAGCTCCATGGACAGGGGTGGCGGCTACACCTTC.

This clonotype was found a few times. The V gene is TRBV25-1, the J gene TRBJ1-1; D may be TRBD1 (5 bases). The CDR3 has 14 residues. CDR1 is MGHDK and CDR2 is SYGVNS in the germline V gene. Deletions cut 6 bases from V and 4 bases from J, with 15 bases between. The CDR3: CASSGSQGGTEAFF. Here the CDR3 DNA reads TGTGCCAGCAGCGGGTCCCAGGGTGGCACTGAAGCTTTCTTT.

The chain couples TRBV11-2 to TRBJ2-1; D ambiguous. In germline, CDR1 is SGHAT, CDR2 FQNNGV. The CDR3 runs 11 residues. V was clipped by 5 bases and J by 12 bases, with 11 bases between them. The CDR3 is CASSTARWQFF. The DNA of the CDR3 is TGTGCCAGCAGCACAGCGAGGTGGCAGTTCTTC.

The table lists this clonotype with many counts. This rearrangement joins TRBV4-2 to TRBJ1-2, with TRBD1 matching 8 bases. Germline lookup yields CDR1 LGHNA and CDR2 YNFKEQ. This CDR3 has 15 amino acids. Trimming took 2 bases from V and 3 from J; bases not matched to a gene: 5. CDR3 region: CASSQTTGGYYGYTF. The CDR3, as DNA: TGTGCCAGCAGCCAAACAACAGGGGGATACTATGGCTACACCTTC.

In its sample, this clonotype was seen many times. This chain connects TRBV19 to TRBJ2-7; no clear D. The V gene lost 6 bases and the J gene lost 3 bases, with 15 bases spanning the gap. This CDR3 spans 14 amino acids. Germline CDR1 and CDR2: LNHDA and SQIVND (reference sequence). The CDR3 nucleotides are TGTGCCAGTAGCCCCGGGCACTGGGGCTACGAGCAGTACTTC. Its protein is CASSPGHWGYEQYF.

This clonotype showed up many times. The chain carries TRBV6-5 and TRBJ2-3, with 7 bases lining up with TRBD1. The CDR3 extends over 16 amino acids. From germline, CDR1 is MNHEY and CDR2 SVGAGI. The trim removed 4 bases at V and 4 bases at J, leaving 11 bases unmatched. As DNA, the CDR3 is TGTGCCAGCAGTTCCAGTTGGGGCAGGGGGTCAGATACGCAGTATTTT. Translating it yields CASSSSWGRGSDTQYF.

This clonotype was seen ten or more times. The chain recombines TRBV9 with TRBJ2-7, with 8 bases matching TRBD2. V was clipped by 2 bases and J by 6 bases; unmatched bases: 10. There are 15 residues in the CDR3. Germline lookup yields CDR1 SGDLS and CDR2 YYNGEE. The CDR3 DNA follows: TGTGCCAGCAGCGTTTCGGGGGGGCCCGGACGCGAGCAGTACTTC. Translated: CASSVSGGPGREQYF. The full variable domain, in which reference TRBV9 and TRBJ2-7 provide the parts outside the CDR3, is DSGVTQTPKHLITATGQRVTLRCSPRSGDLSVYWYQQSLDQGLQFLIQYYNGEERAKGNILERFSAQQFPDLHSELNLSSLELGDSALYFCASSVSGGPGREQYFGPGTRLTVT.

The gene calls are TRBV12-3 or TRBV12-4 and TRBJ1-2; D may be TRBD1 (6 bases). CDR3 length: 15 amino acids. Trimming shortened V by 8 bases and J by 3 bases, and 19 bases separated the two germline ends. This CDR3 is CASPQGAAGDYGYTF. The DNA for the CDR3 is TGTGCCAGCCCACAGGGAGCGGCGGGGGACTATGGCTACACCTTC.